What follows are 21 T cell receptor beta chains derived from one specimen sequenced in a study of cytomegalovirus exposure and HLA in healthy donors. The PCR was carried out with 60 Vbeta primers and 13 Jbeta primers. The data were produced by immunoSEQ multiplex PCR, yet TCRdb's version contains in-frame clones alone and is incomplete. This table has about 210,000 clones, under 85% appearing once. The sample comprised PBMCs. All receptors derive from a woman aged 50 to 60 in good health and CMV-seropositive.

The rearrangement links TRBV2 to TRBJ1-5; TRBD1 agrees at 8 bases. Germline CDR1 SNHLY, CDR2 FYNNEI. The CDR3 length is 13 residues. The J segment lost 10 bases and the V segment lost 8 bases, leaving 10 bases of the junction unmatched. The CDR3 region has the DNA TGTGCCAGCCGTGGACAGGGAACCGCCCCCCAGCATTTT. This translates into CASRGQGTAPQHF.

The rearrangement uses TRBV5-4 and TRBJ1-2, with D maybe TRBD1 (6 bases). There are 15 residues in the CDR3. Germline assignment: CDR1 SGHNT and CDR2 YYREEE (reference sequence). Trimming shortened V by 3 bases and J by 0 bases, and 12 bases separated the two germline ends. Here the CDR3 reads CASSSFNRANYGYTF. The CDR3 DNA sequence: TGTGCCAGCAGCTCCTTTAACAGGGCTAACTATGGCTACACCTTC.

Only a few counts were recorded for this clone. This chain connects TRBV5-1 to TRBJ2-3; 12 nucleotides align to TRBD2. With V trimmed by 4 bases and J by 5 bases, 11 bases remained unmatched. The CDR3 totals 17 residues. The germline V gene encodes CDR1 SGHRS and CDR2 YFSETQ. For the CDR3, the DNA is TGCGCCAGCAGCCCCAGGGCCCTAGCGGGGGGGCAAGATACGCAGTATTTT. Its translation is CASSPRALAGGQDTQYF.

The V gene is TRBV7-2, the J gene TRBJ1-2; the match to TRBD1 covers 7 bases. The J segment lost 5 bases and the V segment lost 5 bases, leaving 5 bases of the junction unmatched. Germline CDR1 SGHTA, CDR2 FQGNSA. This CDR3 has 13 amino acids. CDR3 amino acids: CASSPGTEYGYTF. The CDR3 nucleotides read TGTGCCAGCAGCCCCGGGACAGAGTATGGCTACACCTTC.

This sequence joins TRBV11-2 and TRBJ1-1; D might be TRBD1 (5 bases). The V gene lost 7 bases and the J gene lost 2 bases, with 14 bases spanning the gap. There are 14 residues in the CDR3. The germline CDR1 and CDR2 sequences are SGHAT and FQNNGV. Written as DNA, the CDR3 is TGTGCCAGCACCCGGGGGGGAGTAAACACTGAAGCTTTCTTT. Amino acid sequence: CASTRGGVNTEAFF.

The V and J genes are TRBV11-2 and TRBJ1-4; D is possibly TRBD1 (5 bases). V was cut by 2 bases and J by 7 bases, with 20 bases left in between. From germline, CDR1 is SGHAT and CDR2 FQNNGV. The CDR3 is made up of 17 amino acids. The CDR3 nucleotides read TGTGCCAGCAGCTTAAGGTCGGCAGGGATGAAGGGTGAAAAACTGTTTTTT. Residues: CASSLRSAGMKGEKLFF.

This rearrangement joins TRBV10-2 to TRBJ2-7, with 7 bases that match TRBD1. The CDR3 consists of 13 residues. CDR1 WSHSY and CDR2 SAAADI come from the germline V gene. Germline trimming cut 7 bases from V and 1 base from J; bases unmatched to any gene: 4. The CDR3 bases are TGCGCCAGCAAAGAGGGGGCATCCTACGAGCAGTACTTC. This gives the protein CASKEGASYEQYF.

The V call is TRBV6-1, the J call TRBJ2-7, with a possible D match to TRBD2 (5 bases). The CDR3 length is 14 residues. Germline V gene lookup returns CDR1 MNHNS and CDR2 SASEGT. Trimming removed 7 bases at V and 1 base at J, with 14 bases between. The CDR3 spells CASTQRGVSYEQYF. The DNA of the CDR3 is TGTGCCAGCACCCAACGGGGAGTATCCTACGAGCAGTACTTC.

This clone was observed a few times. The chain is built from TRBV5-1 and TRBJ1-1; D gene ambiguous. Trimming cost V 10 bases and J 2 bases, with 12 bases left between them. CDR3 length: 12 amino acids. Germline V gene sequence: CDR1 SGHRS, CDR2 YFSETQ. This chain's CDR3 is CAQPSRNTEAFF. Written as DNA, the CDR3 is TGCGCCCAACCTTCTAGAAACACTGAAGCTTTCTTT. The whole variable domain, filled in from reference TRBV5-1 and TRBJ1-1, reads KAGVTQTPRYLIKTRGQQVTLSCSPISGHRSVSWYQQTPGQGLQFLFEYFSETQRNKGNFPGRFSGRQFSNSRSEMNVSTLELGDSALYLCAQPSRNTEAFFGQGTRLTVV.

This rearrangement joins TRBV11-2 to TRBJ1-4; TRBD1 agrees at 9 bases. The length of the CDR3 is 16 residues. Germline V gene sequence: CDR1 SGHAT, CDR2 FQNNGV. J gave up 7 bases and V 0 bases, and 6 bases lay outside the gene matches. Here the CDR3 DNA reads TGTGCCAGCAGCTTAGATACAGGGGGCAAAGTTGAAAAACTGTTTTTT. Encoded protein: CASSLDTGGKVEKLFF.

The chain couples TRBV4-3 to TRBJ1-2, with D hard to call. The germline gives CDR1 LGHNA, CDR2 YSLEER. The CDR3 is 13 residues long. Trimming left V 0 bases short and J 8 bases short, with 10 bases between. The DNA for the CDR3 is TGCGCCAGCAGCCAAGAGGCAGGTGACGGCTACACCTTC. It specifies CASSQEAGDGYTF.

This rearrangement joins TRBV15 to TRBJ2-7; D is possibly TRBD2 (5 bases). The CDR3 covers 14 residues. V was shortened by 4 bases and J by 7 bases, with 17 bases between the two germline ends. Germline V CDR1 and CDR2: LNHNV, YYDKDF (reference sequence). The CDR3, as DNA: TGTGCCACCAGCACGACCGGACGTCGCGGGGAGCAGTACTTC. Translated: CATSTTGRRGEQYF.

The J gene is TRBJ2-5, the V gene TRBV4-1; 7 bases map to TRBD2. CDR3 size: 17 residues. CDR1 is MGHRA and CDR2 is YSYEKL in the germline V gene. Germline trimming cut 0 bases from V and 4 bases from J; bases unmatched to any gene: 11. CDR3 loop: CASSQDPVGGARETQYF. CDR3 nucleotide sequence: TGCGCCAGCAGCCAAGATCCAGTGGGAGGGGCTCGAGAGACCCAGTACTTC.

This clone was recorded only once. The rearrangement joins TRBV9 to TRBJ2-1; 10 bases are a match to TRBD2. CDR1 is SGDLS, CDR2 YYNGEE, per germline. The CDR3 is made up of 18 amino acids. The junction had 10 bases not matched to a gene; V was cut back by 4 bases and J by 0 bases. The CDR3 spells CASSPGGAGGSSYNEQFF. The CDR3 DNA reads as TGTGCCAGCAGCCCGGGGGGAGCGGGGGGGTCCTCCTACAATGAGCAGTTCTTC.

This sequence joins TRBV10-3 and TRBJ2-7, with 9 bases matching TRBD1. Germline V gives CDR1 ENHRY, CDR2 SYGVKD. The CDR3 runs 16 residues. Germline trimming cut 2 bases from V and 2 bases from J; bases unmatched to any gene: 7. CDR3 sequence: CAISEPGQGLTYEQYF. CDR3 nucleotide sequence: TGTGCCATCAGTGAGCCGGGACAGGGCTTAACCTACGAGCAGTACTTC.

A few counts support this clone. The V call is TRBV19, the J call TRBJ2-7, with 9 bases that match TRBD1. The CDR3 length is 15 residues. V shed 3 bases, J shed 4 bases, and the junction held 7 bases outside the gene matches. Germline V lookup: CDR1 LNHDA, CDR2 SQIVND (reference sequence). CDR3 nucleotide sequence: TGTGCCAGTAGTATGGGGACAGGGTTTCGTTACGAGCAGTACTTC. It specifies CASSMGTGFRYEQYF.

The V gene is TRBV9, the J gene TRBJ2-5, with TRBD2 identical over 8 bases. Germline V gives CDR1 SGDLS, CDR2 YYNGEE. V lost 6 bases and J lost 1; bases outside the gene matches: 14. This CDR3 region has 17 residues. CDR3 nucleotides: TGTGCCAGCAAAGCGGGGGCACTAAAGAAACTCCAAGAGACCCAGTACTTC. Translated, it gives CASKAGALKKLQETQYF.

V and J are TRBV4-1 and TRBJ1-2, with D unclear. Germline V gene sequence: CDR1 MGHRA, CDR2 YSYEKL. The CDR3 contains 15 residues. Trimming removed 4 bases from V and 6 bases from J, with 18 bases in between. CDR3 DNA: TGCGCCAGCAGCCCCGAACCGGGTCTTGAGAATGGCTACACCTTC. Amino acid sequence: CASSPEPGLENGYTF.

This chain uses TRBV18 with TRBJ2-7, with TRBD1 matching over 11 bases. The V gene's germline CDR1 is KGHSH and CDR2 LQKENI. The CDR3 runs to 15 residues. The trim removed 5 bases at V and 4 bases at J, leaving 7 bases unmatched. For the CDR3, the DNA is TGTGCCAGCTCATCGGGACAGGGGGTCAGGTACGAGCAGTACTTC. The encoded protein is CASSSGQGVRYEQYF.

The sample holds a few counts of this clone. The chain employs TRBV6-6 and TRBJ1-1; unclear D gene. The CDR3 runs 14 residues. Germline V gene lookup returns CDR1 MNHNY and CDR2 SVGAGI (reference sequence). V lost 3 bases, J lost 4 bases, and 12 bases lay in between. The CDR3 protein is CASSYREGPTEAFF. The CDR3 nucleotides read TGTGCCAGCAGTTATCGAGAGGGCCCCACTGAAGCTTTCTTT.

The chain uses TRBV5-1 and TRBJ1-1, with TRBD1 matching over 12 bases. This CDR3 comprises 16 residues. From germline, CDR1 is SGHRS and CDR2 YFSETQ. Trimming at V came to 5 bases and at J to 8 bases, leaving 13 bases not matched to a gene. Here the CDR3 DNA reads TGCGCCAGCAGTCAAAAGGTCGGGACAGGGGGCTCCGAAGCTTTCTTT. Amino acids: CASSQKVGTGGSEAFF.